This is a list of T cell receptor beta chains from one sample in a study of cytomegalovirus exposure and HLA in healthy donors. Generated by immunoSEQ multiplex PCR, the TCRdb table keeps only in-frame clones and is missing some. In total, the table holds fewer than 85,000 clones. Material: PBMCs. The receptors were gathered from a man aged 25-40 years in good health and CMV-seronegative. Both conserved end residues are part of each CDR3. The D gene is left open where the match is weak.

V	D	J	DNA	CDR3
TRBV6-5	-	TRBJ2-7	TGTGCCAGCAGTTACTCGGTCGGACAGAGCTCCTACGAGCAGTACTTC	CASSYSVGQSSYEQYF
TRBV5-8	-	TRBJ1-5	TGTGCCAGCAGCCCCGCAGGGGTTCAGCCCCAGCATTTT	CASSPAGVQPQHF
TRBV14	-	TRBJ1-1	TGTGCCAGCAGCCAAGCCCCTATGAACACTGAAGCTTTCTTT	CASSQAPMNTEAFF
TRBV7-8	-	TRBJ1-2	TGTGCCAGCAGCCCCTATGGCAGGGTCGATTATGGCTACACCTTC	CASSPYGRVDYGYTF
TRBV5-1	-	TRBJ2-1	TGCGCCAGCAGCTTGGGCTGGGGGGCCTACAATGAGCAGTTCTTC	CASSLGWGAYNEQFF
TRBV29-1	-	TRBJ1-2	TGCAGCGCCCTTACCCGGGAGGGGTATGGCTACACCTTC	CSALTREGYGYTF
TRBV10-1	TRBD1	TRBJ1-4	TGCGCCAGCAGTGAGTCACAGGGGGCGAGTCGGGAAAAACTGTTTTTT	CASSESQGASREKLFF
TRBV19	-	TRBJ2-1	TGTGCCAGTAGTCAGGACTACAGCTCCTACAATGAGCAGTTCTTC	CASSQDYSSYNEQFF
TRBV6-1	TRBD2	TRBJ2-7	TGTGCCAGCAGTGCAGCGGGGGGGCCCCACGAGCAGTACTTC	CASSAAGGPHEQYF
TRBV18	-	TRBJ1-2	TGTGCCAGCTCTCAAACAGGCGGCGAGTTCTATGGCTACACCTTC	CASSQTGGEFYGYTF
TRBV6-5	-	TRBJ1-5	TGTGCCAGCTCGAGCCATCAGCCCCAGCATTTT	CASSSHQPQHF
TRBV9	-	TRBJ1-2	TGTGCCAGCAGCGTAGTCACTTATGGCTACACCTTC	CASSVVTYGYTF
TRBV28	-	TRBJ2-3	TGTGCCAGCAGTTTCGGCGGGGAAAGCACAGATACGCAGTATTTT	CASSFGGESTDTQYF
TRBV18	-	TRBJ2-3	TGTGCCAGCTCACCTCAGGGGGGCTTCACAGATACGCAGTATTTT	CASSPQGGFTDTQYF
TRBV29-1	-	TRBJ2-5	TGCAGTAGCCGGGACTCACCCTCCGAGACCCAGTACTTC	CSSRDSPSETQYF
TRBV6-1	-	TRBJ1-1	TGTGCCAGCAGTGATAATCCCAGCGAGTGGTGGGCTTTCTTT	CASSDNPSEWWAFF
TRBV6-5	-	TRBJ1-6	TGTGCCAGCAGTTACTCGCGGGGAATTGGATCACCCCTCCACTTT	CASSYSRGIGSPLHF
TRBV5-1	-	TRBJ1-6	TGCGCCAGCAGCCCGGGTCTTCGGGGGAATTCACCCCTCCACTTT	CASSPGLRGNSPLHF
TRBV12-2	-	TRBJ1-1	TGTGCAAGTCGCCGTAGGATGACGGGTGGCACTGAAGCTTTCTTT	CASRRRMTGGTEAFF
TRBV6-4	TRBD1	TRBJ2-7	TGTGCCATAGGACAGGGGGGGGGCAGTGACGAGCAGTACTTC	CAIGQGGGSDEQYF
TRBV28	-	TRBJ1-2	TGTGCCAGCAGGAACAGGGTATGGGGCTACACCTTC	CASRNRVWGYTF
TRBV7-9	TRBD1	TRBJ1-2	TGTGCCAGCAGCTTAGCATCGTGGAGGGACAGGGGGCGCTGGTATGGCTACACCTTC	CASSLASWRDRGRWYGYTF
TRBV6-5	-	TRBJ1-1	TGTGCCAGCAGTTACCCAGGAGGGGCCACTGAAGCTTTCTTT	CASSYPGGATEAFF
TRBV4-3	-	TRBJ1-1	TGCGCCAGCAGCCAAGAGGTCGGTCTCTGGGCTTTCTTT	CASSQEVGLWAFF
TRBV7-9	-	TRBJ1-4	TGTGCCAGCAGCTTACAAGGGGCGGATGAAAAACTGTTTTTT	CASSLQGADEKLFF
TRBV30	-	TRBJ1-1	TGTGCCTTGTCAAAGGGGACACTTTATAAGAACACTGAAGCTTTCTTT	CALSKGTLYKNTEAFF
TRBV6-5	TRBD1	TRBJ1-2	TGTGCCAGCAGGGACGAGGGACAGGGCGAGTATGGCTACACCTTC	CASRDEGQGEYGYTF
TRBV11-3	TRBD1	TRBJ1-2	TGTGCCAGCAGCCGGACAGGGAATGAGGGCTACACCTTC	CASSRTGNEGYTF
TRBV11-2	-	TRBJ1-2	TGTGCCAGCAGCCCGAGGACAGATGGCTACACCTTC	CASSPRTDGYTF
TRBV5-1	-	TRBJ2-5	TGCGCCAGCAGCTTGGTGGGGGGAGAGACCCAGTACTTC	CASSLVGGETQYF
TRBV12-5	-	TRBJ2-1	TGTGCTAGTGGTTTGGTAGGGACTGACAGCTCCTACAATGAGCAGTTCTTC	CASGLVGTDSSYNEQFF
TRBV19	-	TRBJ2-5	TGTGCCAGTAGTCCAGCTGGGAGTCGCGGGGAGACCCAGTACTTC	CASSPAGSRGETQYF
TRBV5-4	TRBD1	TRBJ1-2	TGTGCCAGCAGCATACAGGGGGCGTACTATGGCTACACCTTC	CASSIQGAYYGYTF
TRBV6-5	-	TRBJ2-1	TGTGCCAGCAGTTACTCGATCAGGGTCCACAATGAGCAGTTCTTC	CASSYSIRVHNEQFF
TRBV4-1	-	TRBJ1-3	TGCGCCAGCAGCCCCACAGGATGGCCTGGAAACACCATATATTTT	CASSPTGWPGNTIYF
TRBV5-4	-	TRBJ2-7	TGTGCCAGCAGCCCCAGCGGTTACATCCACGAGCAGTACTTC	CASSPSGYIHEQYF
TRBV5-6	TRBD2	TRBJ2-5	TGTGCCAGCAGCTTGGAGGTTTTGAGCGGGGATCAAGAGACCCAGTACTTC	CASSLEVLSGDQETQYF
TRBV28	TRBD1	TRBJ2-7	TGTGCCAGCAGTTTACTCGGGACAGCCTACGAGCAGTACTTC	CASSLLGTAYEQYF
TRBV7-9	TRBD1	TRBJ2-3	TGTGCCAGCAGCTTCCGACAGGGGGCCACAGATACGCAGTATTTT	CASSFRQGATDTQYF
TRBV19	-	TRBJ1-2	TGTGCCAGTAGTCCGCGTGGCAGGCACCTTGGCTACACCTTC	CASSPRGRHLGYTF
TRBV29-1	TRBD2	TRBJ2-7	TGCAGCGTTGTCTTCGAGCGGGGTTACGAGCAGTACTTC	CSVVFERGYEQYF
TRBV27	TRBD1	TRBJ1-2	TGTGCCAGCAGTTCATTGACAGGGGCATATGGCTACACCTTC	CASSSLTGAYGYTF
TRBV18	-	TRBJ2-7	TGTGCCAGCTCACCTTTTCAGTCCAGGAGCGGCTCCTACGAGCAGTACTTC	CASSPFQSRSGSYEQYF
TRBV5-4	-	TRBJ1-1	TGTGCCAGCAGCCCGGGCCCGGACAGGAACACTGAAGCTTTCTTT	CASSPGPDRNTEAFF
TRBV5-8	-	TRBJ1-1	TGTGCCAGCAGCTTTACAACAGGTACTTTGAACACTGAAGCTTTCTTT	CASSFTTGTLNTEAFF
TRBV18	TRBD2	TRBJ2-3	TGTGCCAGCTCACCGACTAGCGGGAGGAGTACAGATACGCAGTATTTT	CASSPTSGRSTDTQYF
TRBV15	-	TRBJ1-1	TGTGCCACCAGCAGAGACTCCGACACTGAAGCTTTCTTT	CATSRDSDTEAFF
TRBV2	TRBD2	TRBJ2-2	TGTGCCAGCAGTCCCACTAGCGGGGGCCGGGGGGAGCTGTTTTTT	CASSPTSGGRGELFF
TRBV11-2	-	TRBJ2-2	TGTGCCAGCAGCTTAAGGGGGGGCGCCTGGGGGGAGCTGTTTTTT	CASSLRGGAWGELFF
TRBV6-6	TRBD2	TRBJ2-7	TGTGCCAGCTCCCTTGGTTCGGGGACTAGCGCCTACGAGCAGTACTTC	CASSLGSGTSAYEQYF
TRBV29-1	-	TRBJ2-4	TGCAGCGTCCGAGACGGGAGAATTCAGTACTTC	CSVRDGRIQYF
TRBV2	TRBD2	TRBJ2-2	TGTGCCAGCAGTGGCGCTAGCGGCAACACCGGGGAGCTGTTTTTT	CASSGASGNTGELFF